The rows below give T cell receptor beta chains drawn from one sample of a study of control samples from healthy donors and cancer patients. Some clones are missing from TCRdb's copy, which holds only in-frame ones; the method was immunoSEQ multiplex PCR. The sample yields 130,000 or so clones, roughly 90% seen once. Sequencing was performed on blood. The receptors were gathered from a man aged 35 to 55 in good health. The CDR3 runs from the conserved cysteine through the conserved F or W. A D gene is named only where the DNA matches it firmly. Size is stated for part of the rows, as once, few or many counts, or as a class when the clone is expanded.

v_gene,d_gene,j_gene,abundance,CDR3nt,CDR3aa
TRBV5-1,.,TRBJ1-2,.,TGCGCCAGCAGCTTGGCCTCAGGAGATGGCTACACCTTC,CASSLASGDGYTF
TRBV24-1,.,TRBJ2-2,.,TGTGCCACCAGCCTAAACACCGGGGAGCTGTTTTTT,CATSLNTGELFF
TRBV28,TRBD1,TRBJ2-5,.,TGTGCCAGCAGACGGCTAGGTAGGGACAGAGGGCGAGAGACCCAGTACTTC,CASRRLGRDRGRETQYF
TRBV5-1,TRBD2,TRBJ2-5,.,TGCGCCAGCAGCCCCAGGACTAGCGGGGAGGAGACCCAGTACTTC,CASSPRTSGEETQYF
TRBV6-5,TRBD1,TRBJ1-5,.,TGTGCCAGCACTCAGGACAGGGGGCTAACTCGTCCCCAGCATTTT,CASTQDRGLTRPQHF
TRBV2,TRBD1,TRBJ1-5,.,TGTGCCAGCAGACGGGACAGGGAAGGGCCCCAGCATTTT,CASRRDREGPQHF
TRBV12-2,.,TRBJ1-5,.,TGTGCAAGTCGCTTAGCGAGGCGGATTAATCAGCCCCAGCATTTT,CASRLARRINQPQHF
TRBV12-3/TRBV12-4,.,TRBJ1-2,.,TGTGCCAGCAATCAGGGAGCTACTGGCTACACCTTC,CASNQGATGYTF
TRBV18,TRBD1,TRBJ1-3,.,TGTGCCAGCTCACTTGAACAGGGGCGAGGAAACACCATATATTTT,CASSLEQGRGNTIYF
TRBV6-4,TRBD2,TRBJ2-1,.,TGTGCCAGCAGTGACAGGGCGGGGGGGCCATATGAGCAGTTCTTC,CASSDRAGGPYEQFF
TRBV13,TRBD1,TRBJ1-2,.,TGTGCCAGCAGTCTCGCAGGGACAGCCTATGGCTACACCTTC,CASSLAGTAYGYTF
TRBV5-1,.,TRBJ2-7,.,TGCGCCAGCAGCTTAGAGGGTTACTACGAGCAGTACTTC,CASSLEGYYEQYF
TRBV14,TRBD1,TRBJ1-1,.,TGTGCCAGCAGCCAATACAGGGGGGGCAGTGAAGCTTTCTTT,CASSQYRGGSEAFF
TRBV15,TRBD1,TRBJ1-1,.,TGTGCCACCAGCGGTGGGACAGGGGGAGCCACCACTGAAGCTTTCTTT,CATSGGTGGATTEAFF
TRBV25-1,TRBD1,TRBJ1-2,few,TGTGCCAGCAGTGCTGGGACAGGGGTCGGCTACACCTTC,CASSAGTGVGYTF
TRBV6-2/TRBV6-3,TRBD1,TRBJ1-5,.,TGTGCCAGCAGCCGCAACAGGGGTCATCAGCCCCAGCATTTT,CASSRNRGHQPQHF
TRBV7-9,TRBD1,TRBJ2-7,.,TGTGCCAGCAGCCTCGGGACAGGCTCGTGGGAGCAGTACTTC,CASSLGTGSWEQYF
TRBV9,TRBD1,TRBJ1-2,.,TGTGCCAGCGGAACGAGACAGGGGGCGTTTGGCTACACCTTC,CASGTRQGAFGYTF
TRBV6-5,.,TRBJ2-3,.,TGTGCCGGCGGACGGGGTAGCACAGATACGCAGTATTTT,CAGGRGSTDTQYF
TRBV30,TRBD2,TRBJ2-3,.,TGTGCCTGGAGTGTCCTAGCGGGGGGACGTAGCACAGATACGCAGTATTTT,CAWSVLAGGRSTDTQYF
TRBV12-3/TRBV12-4,TRBD1,TRBJ2-7,.,TGTGCCAGCAGTCCCGGGACAGGGTCTAAGCAGTACTTC,CASSPGTGSKQYF
TRBV30,.,TRBJ2-7,.,TGTGCCTGGAGCGCCTCCGGGACTGAAACCTACGAGCAGTACTTC,CAWSASGTETYEQYF
TRBV12-3/TRBV12-4,.,TRBJ2-5,.,TGTGCCAGCAGTTACAGGGAGACCCAGTACTTC,CASSYRETQYF
TRBV19,TRBD1,TRBJ1-2,.,TGTGCCAGTAGTATTAACAGGGGCGATGGCTACACCTTC,CASSINRGDGYTF
TRBV21-1,.,TRBJ2-5,.,TGTGCCAGCAGCAAAGAGGGACTGACCCAAGAGACCCAGTACTTC,CASSKEGLTQETQYF
TRBV5-1,TRBD2,TRBJ2-3,.,TGCGCCAGCAGCTATATAGCGGGGAGCTCAGATACGCAGTATTTT,CASSYIAGSSDTQYF
TRBV13,.,TRBJ2-1,.,TGTGCCAGCAGTCAGGGGTACAGCCCAGTCTACAATGAGCAGTTCTTC,CASSQGYSPVYNEQFF
TRBV7-2,.,TRBJ2-1,.,TGTGCCAGCAGCTCTACTAACTTCTACAATGAGCAGTTCTTC,CASSSTNFYNEQFF
TRBV3-1/TRBV3-2,.,TRBJ2-1,.,TGTGCCAGCAGCCAAGGGGGGTGGAGGGAGAGTGAGCAGTTCTTC,CASSQGGWRESEQFF
TRBV11-3,.,TRBJ2-1,.,TGTGCCAGCAGCCAGACGGTTTACAATGAGCAGTTCTTC,CASSQTVYNEQFF
TRBV14,TRBD1,TRBJ2-1,.,TGTGCCAGCAGCGGGGACAGGGCTAGTGAGCAGTTCTTC,CASSGDRASEQFF
TRBV7-2,.,TRBJ2-1,.,TGTGCCAGCAGCTTACGTCTGGGGGGCAACTCCTACAATGAGCAGTTCTTC,CASSLRLGGNSYNEQFF
TRBV11-1,.,TRBJ2-7,once,TGTGCCAGCAGCCCCAAGAGCTCCTACGAGCAGTACTTC,CASSPKSSYEQYF
TRBV28,.,TRBJ1-6,.,TGTGCCAGCAGGATCGGCCGGGGGGAAGGCTCACCCCTCCACTTT,CASRIGRGEGSPLHF
TRBV20-1,TRBD2,TRBJ2-1,once,TGCAGTGCTAGTTGGGGGACTAGCGGTGAGCAGTTCTTC,CSASWGTSGEQFF
TRBV7-9,TRBD2,TRBJ2-1,.,TGTGCCAGCAGCCGAGGGACGGGACTAGTCTACAATGAGCAGTTCTTC,CASSRGTGLVYNEQFF
TRBV2,TRBD1,TRBJ1-3,.,TGTGCCAGCAGGAGTGCCCTGGGACAGAGAAGAAACACCATATATTTT,CASRSALGQRRNTIYF
TRBV5-1,TRBD2,TRBJ2-7,.,TGCGCCAGCAGTATGGAAGGGACTAGCGGCCGCGAGCAGTACTTC,CASSMEGTSGREQYF
TRBV28,.,TRBJ1-4,.,TGTGCCAGCAGCCTCTCGACGGTGGGTGAGGGAAAACTGTTTTTT,CASSLSTVGEGKLFF
TRBV9,.,TRBJ1-2,.,TGTGCCAGCAGCCCTAATTCCCGAGGGGATTATGGCTACACCTTC,CASSPNSRGDYGYTF
TRBV4-1,.,TRBJ2-3,once,TGCGCCAGCAGAGTAGGTGGGGGCACCACAGATACGCAGTATTTT,CASRVGGGTTDTQYF
TRBV3-1/TRBV3-2,.,TRBJ2-3,.,TGTGCCAGCAGCCTCCGACAGCGAGGCACAGATACGCAGTATTTT,CASSLRQRGTDTQYF